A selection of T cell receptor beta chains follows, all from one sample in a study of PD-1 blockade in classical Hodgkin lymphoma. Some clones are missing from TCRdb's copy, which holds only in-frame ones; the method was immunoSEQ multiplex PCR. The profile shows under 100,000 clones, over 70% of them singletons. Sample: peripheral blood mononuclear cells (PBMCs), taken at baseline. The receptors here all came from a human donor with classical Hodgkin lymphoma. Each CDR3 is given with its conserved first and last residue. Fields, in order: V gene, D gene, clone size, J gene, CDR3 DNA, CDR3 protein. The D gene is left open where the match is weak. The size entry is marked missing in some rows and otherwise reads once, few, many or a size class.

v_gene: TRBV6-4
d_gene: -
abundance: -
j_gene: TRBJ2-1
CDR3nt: TGTGCCAGCAGTGACTCTGGGGGATCAATAAACAATGAGCAGTTCTTC
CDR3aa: CASSDSGGSINNEQFF

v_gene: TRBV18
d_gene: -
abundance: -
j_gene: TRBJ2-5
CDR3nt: TGTGCCAGCTCACGGGACGGAGACGGGGAGACCCAGTACTTC
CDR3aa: CASSRDGDGETQYF

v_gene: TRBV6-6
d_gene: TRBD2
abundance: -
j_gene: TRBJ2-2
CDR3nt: TGTGCCAGCAGTTCCCGGACTAGCGGGACCGGGGAGCTGTTTTTT
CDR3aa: CASSSRTSGTGELFF

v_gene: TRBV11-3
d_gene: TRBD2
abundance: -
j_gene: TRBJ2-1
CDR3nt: TGTGCCAGCAGCCAGGGACTAGCGGCCGAACAGTTCTTC
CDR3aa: CASSQGLAAEQFF

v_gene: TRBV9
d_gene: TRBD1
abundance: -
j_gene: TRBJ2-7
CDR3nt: TGTGCCAGCAGCACACAGGACAGGGCCCACGAGCAGTACTTC
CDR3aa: CASSTQDRAHEQYF

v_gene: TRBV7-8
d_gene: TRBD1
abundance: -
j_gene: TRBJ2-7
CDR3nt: TGTGCCAGCAGCTATACCGGGACAGGGAAGCAGTACTTC
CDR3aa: CASSYTGTGKQYF

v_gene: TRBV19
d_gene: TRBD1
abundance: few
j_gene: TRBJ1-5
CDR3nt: TGTGCCAGTAGTATTTCCGCCGGGGGCGGGACAGGCAATCAGCCCCAGCATTTT
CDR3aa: CASSISAGGGTGNQPQHF

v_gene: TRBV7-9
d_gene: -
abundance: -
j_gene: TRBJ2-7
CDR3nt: TGTGCCAGCAGCTTAGGGGCAGGATCCTACGAGCAGTACTTC
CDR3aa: CASSLGAGSYEQYF

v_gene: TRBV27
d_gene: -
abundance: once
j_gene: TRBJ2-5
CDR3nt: TGTGCCAGCAGTTTGTCGGGAACCGGAGAGACCCAGTACTTC
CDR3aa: CASSLSGTGETQYF

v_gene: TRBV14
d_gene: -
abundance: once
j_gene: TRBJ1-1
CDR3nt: TGTGCCAGCAGCCAATATCTAAACACTGAAGCTTTCTTT
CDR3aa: CASSQYLNTEAFF

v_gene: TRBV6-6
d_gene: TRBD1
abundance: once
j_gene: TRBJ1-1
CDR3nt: TGTGCCAGCAACCACAGGGGGCTGGGGAACACTGAAGCTTTCTTT
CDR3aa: CASNHRGLGNTEAFF

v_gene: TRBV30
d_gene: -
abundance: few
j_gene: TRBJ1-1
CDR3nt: TGTGCCTGGAGTAGCTCTAGGGGCACTGAAGCTTTCTTT
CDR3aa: CAWSSSRGTEAFF

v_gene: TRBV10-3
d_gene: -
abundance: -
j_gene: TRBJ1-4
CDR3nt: TGTGCCATCAGTGAAAACGACGAAAAACTGTTTTTT
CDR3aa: CAISENDEKLFF

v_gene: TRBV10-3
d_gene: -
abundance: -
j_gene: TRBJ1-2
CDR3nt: TGTGCCATCAGTGAAGGTGGGGGGGGTAACTATGGCTACACCTTC
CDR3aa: CAISEGGGGNYGYTF

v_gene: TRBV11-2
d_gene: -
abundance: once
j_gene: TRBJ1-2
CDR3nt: TGTGCCAGCAGCTTAGTATCTGGGAGCTATGGCTACACCTTC
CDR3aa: CASSLVSGSYGYTF

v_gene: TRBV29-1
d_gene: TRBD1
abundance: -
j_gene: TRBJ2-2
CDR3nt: TGCAGCGCCGAGGGGGGACAGGGCCACACCGGGGAGCTGTTTTTT
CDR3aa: CSAEGGQGHTGELFF

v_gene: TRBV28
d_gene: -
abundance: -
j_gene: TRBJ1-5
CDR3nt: TGTGCCAGCAGTACACAAGGGTGGGGGCCCCAGCATTTT
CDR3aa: CASSTQGWGPQHF

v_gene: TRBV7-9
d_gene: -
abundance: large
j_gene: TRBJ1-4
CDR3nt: TGTGCCAGCAGCTTAAGCAGGGGAAACGAAAAACTGTTTTTT
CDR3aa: CASSLSRGNEKLFF

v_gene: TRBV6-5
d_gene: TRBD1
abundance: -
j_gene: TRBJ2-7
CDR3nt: TGTGCCAGCAGTTCCAGGGACAGAGCAGCCTACGAGCAGTACTTC
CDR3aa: CASSSRDRAAYEQYF

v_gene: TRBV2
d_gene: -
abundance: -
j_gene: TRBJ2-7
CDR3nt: TGTGCCAGCAGGCCAGGGGCGGCGGCCTACGAGCAGTACTTC
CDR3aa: CASRPGAAAYEQYF

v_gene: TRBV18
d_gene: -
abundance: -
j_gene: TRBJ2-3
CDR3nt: TGTGCCAGCTCACCTACGCAGCACACAGATACGCAGTATTTT
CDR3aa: CASSPTQHTDTQYF

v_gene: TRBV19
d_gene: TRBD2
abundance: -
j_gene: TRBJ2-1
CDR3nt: TGTGCCAGTACCCAGCGGGGGAGCTCCTACAATGAGCAGTTCTTC
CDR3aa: CASTQRGSSYNEQFF

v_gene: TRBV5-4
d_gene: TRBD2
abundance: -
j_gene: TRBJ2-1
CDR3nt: TGTGCCAGCAGTGGGGGGGGGACTGCCTACAATGAGCAGTTCTTC
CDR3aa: CASSGGGTAYNEQFF

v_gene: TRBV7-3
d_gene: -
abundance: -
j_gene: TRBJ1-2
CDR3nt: TGTGCCAGCAGCTTGGGCAGGCCTCCCTATGGCTACACCTTC
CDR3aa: CASSLGRPPYGYTF

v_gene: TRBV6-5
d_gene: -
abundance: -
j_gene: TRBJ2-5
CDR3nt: TGTGCCACACTGGGCATAGGAGAGACCCAGTACTTC
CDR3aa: CATLGIGETQYF

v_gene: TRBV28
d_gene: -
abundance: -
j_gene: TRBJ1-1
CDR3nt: TGTGCCAGCAGTTGGGGGGTGACAGTGAACACTGAAGCTTTCTTT
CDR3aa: CASSWGVTVNTEAFF

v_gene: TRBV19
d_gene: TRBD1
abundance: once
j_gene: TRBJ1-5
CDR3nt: TGTGCCAGTACTGGGGACAGGAGTTACAATCAGCCCCAGCATTTT
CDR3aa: CASTGDRSYNQPQHF

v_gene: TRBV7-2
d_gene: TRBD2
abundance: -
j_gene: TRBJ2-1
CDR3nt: TGTGCCAGCAGAGCTTTCGGATTAGCGGGAGGATCCAATGAGCAGTTCTTC
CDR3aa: CASRAFGLAGGSNEQFF

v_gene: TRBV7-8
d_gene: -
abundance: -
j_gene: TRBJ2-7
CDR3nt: TGTGCCAGCAGCTACAACTACGAGCAGTACTTC
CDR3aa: CASSYNYEQYF

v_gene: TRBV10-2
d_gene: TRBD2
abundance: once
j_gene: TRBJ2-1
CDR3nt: TGCGCCAGCAGGACTAGCGGGAGGGTCGAGCAGTTCTTC
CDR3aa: CASRTSGRVEQFF

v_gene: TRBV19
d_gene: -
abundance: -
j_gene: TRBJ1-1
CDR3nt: TGTGCCAGTAGTATATCAGGGGCGCATACTGAAGCTTTCTTT
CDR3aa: CASSISGAHTEAFF

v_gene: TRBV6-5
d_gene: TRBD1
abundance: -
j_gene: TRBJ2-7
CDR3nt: TGTGCCAGCAGTCAGACAGGGGCGCCCTACGAGCAGTACTTC
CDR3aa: CASSQTGAPYEQYF

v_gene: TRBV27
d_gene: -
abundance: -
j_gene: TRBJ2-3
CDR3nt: TGTGCCAGCAGTTTCGCAGGGGTCTCGGGAGATACGCAGTATTTT
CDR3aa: CASSFAGVSGDTQYF

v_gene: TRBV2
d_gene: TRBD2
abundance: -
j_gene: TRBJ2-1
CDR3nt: TGTGCCAGCAGTGAGGATCTAGCGGGAAACAATGAGCAGTTCTTC
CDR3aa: CASSEDLAGNNEQFF

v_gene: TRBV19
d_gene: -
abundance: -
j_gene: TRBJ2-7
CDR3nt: TGTGCCAGTAGTATTAGGAGAGGGGAAGGCTACGAGCAGTACTTC
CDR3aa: CASSIRRGEGYEQYF

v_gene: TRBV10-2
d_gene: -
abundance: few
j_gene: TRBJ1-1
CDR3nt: TGCGCCAGCAACCCCCGAGTCGAGAAGAACACTGAAGCTTTCTTT
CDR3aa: CASNPRVEKNTEAFF

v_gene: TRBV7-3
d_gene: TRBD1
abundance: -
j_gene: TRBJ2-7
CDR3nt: TGTGCCAGCAGCCCCGGGACAGCCCTTACCTACGAGCAGTACTTC
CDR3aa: CASSPGTALTYEQYF

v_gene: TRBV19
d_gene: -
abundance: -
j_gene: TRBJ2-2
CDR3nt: TGTGCCAGTAGTATCCCCACCGGGGAGCTGTTTTTT
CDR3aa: CASSIPTGELFF

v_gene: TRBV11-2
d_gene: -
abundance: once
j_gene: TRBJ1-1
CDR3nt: TGTGCCAGCAGCCAAACAGGGCCTGAAGCTTTCTTT
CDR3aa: CASSQTGPEAFF

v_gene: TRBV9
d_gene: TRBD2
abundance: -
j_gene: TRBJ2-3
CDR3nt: TGTGCCAGCAGCGGGACTAGCGGGACAGATACGCAGTATTTT
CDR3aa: CASSGTSGTDTQYF

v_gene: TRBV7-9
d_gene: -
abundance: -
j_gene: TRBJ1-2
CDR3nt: TGTGCCAGCAGCCAGGACACGGCCTATGGCTACACCTTC
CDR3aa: CASSQDTAYGYTF

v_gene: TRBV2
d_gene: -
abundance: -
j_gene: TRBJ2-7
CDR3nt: TGTGCCAGCAGTGTGAGGGAGCAGTACTTC
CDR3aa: CASSVREQYF

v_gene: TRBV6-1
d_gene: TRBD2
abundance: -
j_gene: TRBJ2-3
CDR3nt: TGTGCCAGCGAGAGACTAGCAACAGATACGCAGTATTTT
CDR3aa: CASERLATDTQYF

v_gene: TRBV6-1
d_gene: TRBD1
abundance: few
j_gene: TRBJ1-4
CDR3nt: TGTGCCACCACTCGGGACAGAGAAAAACTGTTTTTT
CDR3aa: CATTRDREKLFF

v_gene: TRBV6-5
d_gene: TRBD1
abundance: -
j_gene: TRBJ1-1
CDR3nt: TGTGCCAGCAGCCCGACAGGGAAAGCTTTCTTT
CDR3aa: CASSPTGKAFF

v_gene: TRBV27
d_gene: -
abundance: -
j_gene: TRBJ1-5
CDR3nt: TGTGCCAGCAGTTTTAGTAGGTGGGATCAGCCCCAGCATTTT
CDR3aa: CASSFSRWDQPQHF

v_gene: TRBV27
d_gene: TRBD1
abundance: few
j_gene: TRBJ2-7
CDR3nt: TGTGCCAGCAGTTTATCCGGGACAGCAGTTTACGAGCAGTACTTC
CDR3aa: CASSLSGTAVYEQYF

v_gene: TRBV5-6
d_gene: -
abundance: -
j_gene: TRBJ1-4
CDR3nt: TGTGCCAGCAGCGCGTCGTTTGTGGAAAAACTGTTTTTT
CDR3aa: CASSASFVEKLFF

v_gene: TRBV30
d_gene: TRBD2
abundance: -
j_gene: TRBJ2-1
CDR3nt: TGTGCCTGGAGTTACGGACTAGCGGGATCCTACTCCTACAATGAGCAGTTCTTC
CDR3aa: CAWSYGLAGSYSYNEQFF

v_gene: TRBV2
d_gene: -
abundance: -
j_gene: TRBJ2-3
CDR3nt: TGTGCCAGCAGTGTAGGAGGGTATAGCACAGATACGCAGTATTTT
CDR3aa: CASSVGGYSTDTQYF

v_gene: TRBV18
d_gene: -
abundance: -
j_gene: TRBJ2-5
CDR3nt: TGTGCCAGCTCACCACAGCACACGGCCCAAGAGACCCAGTACTTC
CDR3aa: CASSPQHTAQETQYF

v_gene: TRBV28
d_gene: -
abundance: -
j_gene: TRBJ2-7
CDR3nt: TGTGCCAGCCGCTCCGGCAGGGAGTTTTTTGAGCAGTACTTC
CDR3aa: CASRSGREFFEQYF

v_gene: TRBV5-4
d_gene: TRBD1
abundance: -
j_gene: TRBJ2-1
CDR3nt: TGTGCCAGCCGCGACAGGGCCCTCCTTCTTGAGCAGTTCTTC
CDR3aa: CASRDRALLLEQFF